These T cell receptor beta chains were read from a single sample in a study of blood T cell repertoires in COVID-19. TCRdb's copy holds only in-frame clones and misses some; the assay was immunoSEQ multiplex PCR. Counted here are some 350,000 clones, around 86% occurring once; the ten biggest clones make up about 3%. The sample consisted of peripheral blood. These receptors were collected from a human donor in a cohort sampled during active COVID-19. The CDR3 runs from the conserved cysteine through the conserved F or W. A D gene is named only where the DNA matches it firmly. Rows give clone size only sometimes, using once, few, many, or a class for an expanded clone.

TRBJ2-7 | TRBV29-1 | TRBD2 | - | TGCAGCGTTGGGACTAGCGGGGTTGGCGTCTACGAGCAGTACTTC | CSVGTSGVGVYEQYF
TRBJ2-1 | TRBV9 | - | few | TGTGCCAGCAGCGTAGCCGACAATGAGCAGTTCTTC | CASSVADNEQFF
TRBJ1-2 | TRBV3-1/TRBV3-2 | - | - | TGTGCCAGCAGCCTATTCACTCAGGGGTTGAGGGGATACACCTTC | CASSLFTQGLRGYTF
TRBJ2-3 | TRBV13 | TRBD2 | - | TGTGCCAGCAGCTCGAGGACTAGCGGTTACACGCAGTATTTT | CASSSRTSGYTQYF
TRBJ1-2 | TRBV7-9 | TRBD1 | - | TGTGCCAGCAAACAGGGGGCGTACGATCATGGCTACACCTTC | CASKQGAYDHGYTF
TRBJ2-3 | TRBV9 | - | - | TGTGCCAGCAGCGGACGCGGAGATACGCAGTATTTT | CASSGRGDTQYF
TRBJ1-4 | TRBV4-1 | - | - | TGCGCCAGCAGCCAAGATTCGTTCGGCGGATTTATTGAAAAACTGTTTTTT | CASSQDSFGGFIEKLFF
TRBJ1-1 | TRBV7-3 | - | - | TGTGCCAGCAGCTTAACGCTCGACAGTGAAGCTTTCTTT | CASSLTLDSEAFF
TRBJ2-2 | TRBV11-2 | TRBD2 | - | TGTGCCAGCAGCTCCTATCGAAGCCGGGAGGCTAAGAGGACCGGGGAGCTGTTTTTT | CASSSYRSREAKRTGELFF
TRBJ1-2 | TRBV30 | - | - | TGTGCCTGGAATCGAGGTCGCGGCTATGGCTACACCTTC | CAWNRGRGYGYTF
TRBJ2-7 | TRBV18 | - | - | TGTGCCAGCTCACCGATGCAGGGTTTTCACGAGCAGTACTTC | CASSPMQGFHEQYF
TRBJ1-3 | TRBV2 | TRBD1 | - | TGTGCCAGCACCGGAAACAGACAGGGTTGGAACACCATATATTTT | CASTGNRQGWNTIYF
TRBJ2-1 | TRBV7-3 | - | - | TGTGCCAGCAGTGACTGGGACAATGAGCAGTTCTTC | CASSDWDNEQFF
TRBJ2-3 | TRBV7-6 | TRBD2 | - | TGTGCCAGCAGCTTAGGGGCTGCGGGGGACACAGATACGCAGTATTTT | CASSLGAAGDTDTQYF
TRBJ2-1 | TRBV30 | - | - | TGTGCCTGGAGTACTACCTTGTACAATGAGCAGTTCTTC | CAWSTTLYNEQFF
TRBJ2-7 | TRBV28 | TRBD1 | - | TGTGCCAGCAGCATGCTGGCCGGGACAGGGGTATCCTACGAGCAGTACTTC | CASSMLAGTGVSYEQYF
TRBJ1-1 | TRBV18 | TRBD1 | - | TGTGCCAGCTCACCTAAAACAGGGGGTAACACTGAAGCTTTCTTT | CASSPKTGGNTEAFF
TRBJ2-5 | TRBV4-2 | TRBD2 | - | TGTGCCAGCAGCCAAGTTGTAGCGGGGGAGACCCAGTACTTC | CASSQVVAGETQYF
TRBJ1-2 | TRBV5-4 | TRBD1 | - | TGTGCCAGCGGTTCCGGGGACAGGGGTCGTCAAACTAACTATGGCTACACCTTC | CASGSGDRGRQTNYGYTF
TRBJ2-2 | TRBV11-2 | TRBD2 | few | TGTGCCAGCAGCCTAGCGGGGGGTGTAGGGGAGCTGTTTTTT | CASSLAGGVGELFF
TRBJ1-1 | TRBV2 | - | - | TGTGCCAGCAGTCTACAGGTGAGGACTGAAGCTTTCTTT | CASSLQVRTEAFF
TRBJ2-7 | TRBV24-1 | TRBD1 | once | TGTGCCACCAGTGAACGGGACAGGGAATCCTACGAGCAGTACTTC | CATSERDRESYEQYF
TRBJ2-3 | TRBV7-9 | TRBD2 | - | TGTGCCAGCAGCTCCTTCCTAGCGGGAGGGACAGATACGCAGTATTTT | CASSSFLAGGTDTQYF
TRBJ2-3 | TRBV3-1/TRBV3-2 | - | - | TGTGCCAGCAGCCCCCACCGGGGGTCGGATACGCAGTATTTT | CASSPHRGSDTQYF